The 19 T cell receptor beta chains given below trace back to one sample, sequenced in a study of post-analysis software for immune sequencing data. Study-level points and caveats: Patients had higher frequencies than controls of about five TRBV segments, including TRBV5-6, TRBV5-1 and TRBV20-1.

No cognate antigen is known for these TCRs. TCR beta cDNA libraries included unique molecular identifiers. TCRdb analysed the PCR reads with MiXCR anew, one entry per CDR3 protein. This table has about 180,000 distinct CDR3 sequences, about 30% appearing once. Sequencing was carried out using blood. These receptors were collected from a girl aged 10-17 years with multiple sclerosis.

This clonotype appeared a few times. The chain is built from TRBV7-2 and TRBJ2-7, with 7 bases identical to TRBD2. Germline V gene data show CDR1 as SGHTA and CDR2 as FQGNSA. Germline trimming cut 5 bases from V and 5 bases from J; bases unmatched to any gene: 9. The CDR3 consists of 14 residues. The chain's CDR3 is CASSALAGSHEQYF. For the CDR3, the DNA is TGTGCCAGCAGCGCATTAGCGGGTTCCCACGAGCAGTACTTC.

This clonotype was observed a few times. The rearrangement joins TRBV10-3 to TRBJ2-2, with unresolved D. CDR3 length: 16 amino acids. Germline V gene lookup returns CDR1 ENHRY and CDR2 SYGVKD. V lost 0 bases and J 3 bases, leaving 11 bases between the germline ends. The CDR3 here is CAISESSKPHTGELFF. In DNA, the CDR3 is TGTGCCATCAGTGAGTCGTCCAAGCCACACACCGGGGAGCTGTTTTTT.

This chain connects TRBV12-3 or TRBV12-4 to TRBJ1-2; D call uncertain. This CDR3 contains 15 residues. Trimming left V 6 bases short and J 3 bases short, with 17 bases between. CDR3 bases: TGTGCCAGCAGATTTCCAATAGTCCCAGACTATGGCTACACCTTC. Protein sequence: CASRFPIVPDYGYTF.

V is TRBV12-3 or TRBV12-4 and J is TRBJ2-1; D may be TRBD1 or TRBD2 (5 bases each). The CDR3 is 12 amino acids. Trimming stripped 5 bases from V and 7 bases from J, with 9 bases between. For the CDR3, the DNA is TGTGCCAGCAGTAGGGGAGAGAATGAGCAGTTCTTC. It specifies CASSRGENEQFF.

In this sample, this clonotype turned up many times. This chain's CDR3 is CASSQPDVTSGNPYEQYF. Here the CDR3 DNA reads TGTGCCAGCAGTCAACCCGACGTGACTAGCGGGAACCCCTACGAGCAGTACTTC. V usage is TRBV2 and J usage is TRBJ2-7, with TRBD2 matching 11 bases. V shed 5 bases and J 2 bases; nucleotides not matched to a gene: 14. The CDR3 extends over 18 amino acids. Germline lookup yields CDR1 SNHLY and CDR2 FYNNEI.

In its sample, this clonotype was seen many times. The chain carries TRBV24-1 and TRBJ2-7; D gene uncertain. The CDR3 sequence is 13 residues long. Trimming removed 6 bases from V and 6 bases from J, with 14 bases in between. Germline-derived CDR1 and CDR2 are KGHDR and SFDVKD. In DNA, the CDR3 is TGTGCCACCAGTCCCGGGCCCCTGGCCGAGCAGTACTTC. Translated, it gives CATSPGPLAEQYF.

On this clonotype: The junction departs from the called germline gene at one end, perhaps through a read error. The gene calls are TRBV7-6 and TRBJ1-6, with TRBD1 matching over 9 bases. CDR1 SGHVS and CDR2 FNYEAQ come from the germline V gene. CDR3 length: 18 amino acids. The CDR3 loop is CASSLLGQGHPYNSPFHF. CDR3 in DNA: TGTGCCAGCAGCTTACTTGGACAGGGGCACCCCTATAATTCACCCTTCCACTTT.

V and J are TRBV7-2 and TRBJ2-5; D ambiguous. V lost 6 bases, J lost 3 bases, and 11 bases lay in between. The CDR3 is made up of 13 amino acids. CDR1 and CDR2 (germline): SGHTA, FQGNSA. CDR3 bases: TGTGCCAGCAGTCCTGAGGTTGAAGAGACCCAGTACTTC. Translating gives CASSPEVEETQYF.

This clonotype was recorded many times. The chain employs TRBV25-1 and TRBJ2-1, with 11 positions matching TRBD2. The CDR3 extends over 15 amino acids. Germline V gene data show CDR1 as MGHDK and CDR2 as SYGVNS. V lost 4 bases, J lost 2 bases, and 1 base stayed unmatched. This CDR3 is CASSGLAGTYNEQFF. The CDR3 DNA sequence: TGTGCCAGCAGTGGACTAGCGGGGACCTACAATGAGCAGTTCTTC.

This clonotype has a single count. The chain carries TRBV20-1 and TRBJ2-1, with TRBD2 matching 9 bases. J was trimmed by 8 bases and V by 4 bases; bases with no gene match: 6. The CDR3 is 13 amino acids. Germline CDR1 DFQATT, CDR2 SNEGSKA (reference sequence). The CDR3 spells CSATSGIVDEQFF. CDR3 DNA: TGCAGTGCTACTAGCGGGATTGTGGATGAGCAGTTCTTC.

This clonotype came up many times. This chain links TRBV11-2 with TRBJ2-5; D uncertain. CDR1 and CDR2 (germline): SGHAT, FQNNGV. V was cut by 2 bases and J by 2 bases, with 12 bases left in between. The CDR3 contains 15 residues. The CDR3 DNA reads TGTGCCAGCAGCTTAATGTTCCAGAATCAAGAGACCCAGTACTTC. This codes for CASSLMFQNQETQYF. The complete variable domain, with remaining parts taken from reference TRBV11-2 and TRBJ2-5, reads EAGVAQSPRYKIIEKRQSVAFWCNPISGHATLYWYQQILGQGPKLLIQFQNNGVVDDSQLPKDRFSAERLKGVDSTLKIQPAKLEDSAVYLCASSLMFQNQETQYFGPGTRLLVL.

In this sample, this clonotype turned up a few times. The chain employs TRBV7-9 and TRBJ1-5; the D is unclear. V lost 0 bases to trimming and J lost 0 bases, with 6 bases between them. This CDR3 spans 15 amino acids. Germline CDR1 is SEHNR and CDR2 is FQNEAQ (reference sequence). DNA of the CDR3: TGTGCCAGCAGCTTAGCTGAAGGTAGCAATCAGCCCCAGCATTTT. This translates into CASSLAEGSNQPQHF.

This clonotype was detected a few times. This sequence joins TRBV5-1 and TRBJ1-1, with D possibly TRBD1 on 5 matching bases. Germline CDR1 reads SGHRS; CDR2 reads YFSETQ. The germline V and J ends were trimmed by 1 base and 6 bases, with 7 bases remaining between them. The CDR3 has 12 residues. The CDR3 DNA reads as TGCGCCAGCAGCTTGTGGGGGGCTGAAGCTTTCTTT. Its translation: CASSLWGAEAFF.

J is TRBJ2-1 and V is TRBV29-1; D is unclear. With 3 bases removed from V and 6 bases from J, the gap between germline ends came to 12 bases. Germline values: CDR1 SQVTM, CDR2 ANQGSEA. The CDR3 is 13 residues long. The CDR3 sequence is CSVDDNLSNEQFF. Written as DNA, the CDR3 is TGCAGCGTTGATGACAACCTTAGCAATGAGCAGTTCTTC.

This clonotype was detected a few times. Possible read error: a much larger clone is one base away. V gene TRBV7-8 combines with J gene TRBJ2-4, with unresolved D. The J call may be incorrect, as the DNA end agrees better with TRBJ2-7. The CDR3 is 14 amino acids. Germline V gives CDR1 SGHVS, CDR2 FQNEAQ. The CDR3 protein is CASSSDLGGYEQYF. CDR3 DNA sequence: TGTGCCAGCAGCTCAGATCTAGGCGGCTACGAGCAGTACTTC.

The chain recombines TRBV12-3 or TRBV12-4 with TRBJ2-7; D gene uncertain. Trimming stripped 6 bases from V and 3 bases from J, with 12 bases between. The CDR3 loop spans 13 amino acids. DNA for the CDR3: TGTGCCAGCAGCCCCCTGGGCGTCTACGAGCAGTACTTC. Encoded protein: CASSPLGVYEQYF.

Points on this clonotype: This may be a read error, as it is one base from a much larger clone. The genes are TRBV7-2 and TRBJ2-1; TRBD2 matches 15 bases. The germline V gene encodes CDR1 SGHTA and CDR2 FQGNSA. This CDR3 has 20 amino acids. The CDR3 sequence is CVSSRGLAGGGRYSYNEQFF. CDR3 DNA: TGTGTCAGCAGCCGGGGACTAGCGGGAGGTGGACGGTACTCCTACAATGAGCAGTTCTTC. Drawing the rest from reference TRBV7-2 and TRBJ2-1, the complete variable domain is GAGVSQSPSNKVTEKGKDVELRCDPISGHTALYWYRQSLGQGLEFLIYFQGNSAPDKSGLPSDRFSAERTGGSVSTLTIQRTQQEDSAVYLCVSSRGLAGGGRYSYNEQFFGPGTRLTVL.

As regards this clonotype: With a much larger clone just one base away, this may be a read error. The CDR3 bases are TGTGCCAGCAGTTCTGGGTTTGACTCACTCCTCCACTTT. It is translated as CASSSGFDSLLHF. The rearrangement uses TRBV12-3 or TRBV12-4 and TRBJ1-6, with D unclear. The CDR3 extends over 13 amino acids.

The rearrangement links TRBV10-3 to TRBJ1-2; D is undetermined. The CDR3 loop spans 15 amino acids. Germline V gives CDR1 ENHRY, CDR2 SYGVKD. V shed 2 bases and J shed 4 bases, with 14 bases lying between them. CDR3 nucleotides: TGTGCCATCAGTGAGAGGCTCGGTCTATTCTATGGCTACACCTTC. This sequence encodes CAISERLGLFYGYTF.